This T cell receptor beta chain comes out of a study of blood T cell repertoires in COVID-19. About the research overall: Researchers got acute and convalescent COVID-19 samples from the United States, Italy and Spain. From T cells, B-cell-depleted T cells, or PBMCs came the material, which was cDNA or gDNA.

Sequencing was performed with immunoSEQ multiplex PCR; in TCRdb, only in-frame clones are kept and a portion is missing. The repertoire holds about 190,000 clones, with just under 85% as singletons. The germline V gene encodes CDR1 MDHEN and CDR2 SYDVKM. There are 14 residues in the CDR3. V gave up 4 bases and J gave up 5 bases; unmatched junction bases: 5. This TCR was recovered from a woman in her sixties or seventies with active or convalescent COVID-19. The chain carries TRBV28 and TRBJ1-1, with 9 positions matching TRBD1. The sequenced sample consisted of peripheral blood. This CDR3 is CASSSQGARTEAFF. CDR3 DNA sequence: TGTGCCAGCAGTTCACAGGGGGCCCGAACTGAAGCTTTCTTT.